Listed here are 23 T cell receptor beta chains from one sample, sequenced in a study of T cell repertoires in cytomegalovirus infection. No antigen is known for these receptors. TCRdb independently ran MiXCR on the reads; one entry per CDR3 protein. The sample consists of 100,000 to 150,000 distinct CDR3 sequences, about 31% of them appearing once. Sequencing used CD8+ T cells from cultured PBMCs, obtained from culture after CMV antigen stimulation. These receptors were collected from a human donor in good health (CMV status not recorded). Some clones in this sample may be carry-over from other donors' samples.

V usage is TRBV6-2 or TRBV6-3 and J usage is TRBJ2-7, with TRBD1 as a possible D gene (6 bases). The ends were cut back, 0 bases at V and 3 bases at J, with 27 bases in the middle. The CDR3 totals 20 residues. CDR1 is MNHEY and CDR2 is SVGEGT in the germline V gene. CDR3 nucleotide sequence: TGTGCCAGCAGTTACTCGATGCTTCGTTTTGCTGGACAGAAGGTCTACGAGCAGTACTTC. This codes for CASSYSMLRFAGQKVYEQYF.

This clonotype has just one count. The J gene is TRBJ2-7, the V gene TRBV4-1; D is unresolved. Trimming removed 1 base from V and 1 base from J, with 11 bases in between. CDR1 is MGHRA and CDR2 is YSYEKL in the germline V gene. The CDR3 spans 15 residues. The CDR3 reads CASSQGRESSYEQYF. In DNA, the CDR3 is TGCGCCAGCAGCCAAGGAAGAGAGAGTTCCTACGAGCAGTACTTC.

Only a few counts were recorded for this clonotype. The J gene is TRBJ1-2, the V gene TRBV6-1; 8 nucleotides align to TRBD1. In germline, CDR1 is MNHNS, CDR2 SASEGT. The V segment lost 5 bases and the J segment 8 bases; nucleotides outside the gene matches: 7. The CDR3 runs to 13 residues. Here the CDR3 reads CASSRTGRGGYTF. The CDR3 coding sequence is TGTGCCAGCAGTCGGACAGGGAGGGGCGGCTACACCTTC.

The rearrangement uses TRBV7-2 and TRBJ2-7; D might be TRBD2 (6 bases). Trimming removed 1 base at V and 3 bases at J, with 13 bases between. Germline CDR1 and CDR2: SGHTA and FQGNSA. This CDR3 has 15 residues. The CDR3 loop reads CASSLVRQGGYEQYF. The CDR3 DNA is TGTGCCAGCAGCTTAGTTCGGCAGGGAGGCTACGAGCAGTACTTC.

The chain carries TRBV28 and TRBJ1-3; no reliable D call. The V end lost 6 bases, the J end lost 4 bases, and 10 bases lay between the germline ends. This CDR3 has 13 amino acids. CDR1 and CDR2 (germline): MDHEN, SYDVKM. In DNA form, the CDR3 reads TGTGCCAGCAGGTTTTCCTCCGGAAACACCATATATTTT. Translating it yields CASRFSSGNTIYF.

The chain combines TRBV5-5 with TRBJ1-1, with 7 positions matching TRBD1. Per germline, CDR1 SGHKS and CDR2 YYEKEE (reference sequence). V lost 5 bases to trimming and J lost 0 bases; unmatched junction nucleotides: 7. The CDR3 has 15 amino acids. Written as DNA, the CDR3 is TGTGCCAGCAGGGAGGGACAGCTCATGAACACTGAAGCTTTCTTT. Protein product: CASREGQLMNTEAFF. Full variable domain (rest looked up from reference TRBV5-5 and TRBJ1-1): DAGVTQSPTHLIKTRGQQVTLRCSPISGHKSVSWYQQVLGQGPQFIFQYYEKEERGRGNFPDRFSARQFPNYSSELNVNALLLGDSALYLCASREGQLMNTEAFFGQGTRLTVV.

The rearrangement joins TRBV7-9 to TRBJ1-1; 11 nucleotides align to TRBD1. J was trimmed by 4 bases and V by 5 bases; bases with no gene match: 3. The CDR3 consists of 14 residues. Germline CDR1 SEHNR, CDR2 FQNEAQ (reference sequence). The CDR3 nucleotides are TGTGCCAGCAGCGGACAGGGGGCAGGCACTGAAGCTTTCTTT. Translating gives CASSGQGAGTEAFF.

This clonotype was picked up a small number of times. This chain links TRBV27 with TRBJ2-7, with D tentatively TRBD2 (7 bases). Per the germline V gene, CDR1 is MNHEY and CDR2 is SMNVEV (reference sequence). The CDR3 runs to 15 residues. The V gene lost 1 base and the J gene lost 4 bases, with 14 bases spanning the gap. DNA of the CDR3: TGTGCCAGCAGTTTATTACGGGGGGCCCATTACGAGCAGTACTTC. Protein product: CASSLLRGAHYEQYF.

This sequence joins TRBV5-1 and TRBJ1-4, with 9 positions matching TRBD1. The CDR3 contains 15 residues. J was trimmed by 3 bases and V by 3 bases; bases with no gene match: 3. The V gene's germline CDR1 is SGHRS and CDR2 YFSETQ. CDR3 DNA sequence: TGCGCCAGCAGCTGGGACAGGGCCCCTAATGAAAAACTGTTTTTT. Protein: CASSWDRAPNEKLFF.

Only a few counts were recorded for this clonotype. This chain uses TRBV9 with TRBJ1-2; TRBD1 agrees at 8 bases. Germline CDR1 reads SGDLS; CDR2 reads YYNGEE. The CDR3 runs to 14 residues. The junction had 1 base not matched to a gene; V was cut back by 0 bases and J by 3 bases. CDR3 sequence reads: CASSVGDRYYGYTF. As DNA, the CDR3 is TGTGCCAGCAGCGTAGGGGACAGGTACTATGGCTACACCTTC.

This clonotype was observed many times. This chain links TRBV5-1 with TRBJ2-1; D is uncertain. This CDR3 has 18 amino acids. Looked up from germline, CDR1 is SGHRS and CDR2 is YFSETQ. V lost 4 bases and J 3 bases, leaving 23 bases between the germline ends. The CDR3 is CASSHIPRTVLNYNEQFF. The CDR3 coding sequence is TGCGCCAGCAGCCATATCCCAAGGACGGTACTGAACTACAATGAGCAGTTCTTC.

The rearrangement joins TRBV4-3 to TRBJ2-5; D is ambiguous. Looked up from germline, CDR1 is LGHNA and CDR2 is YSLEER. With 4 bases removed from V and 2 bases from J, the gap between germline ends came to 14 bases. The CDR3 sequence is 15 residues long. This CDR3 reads CASSPSRNYQETQYF. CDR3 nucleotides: TGCGCCAGCAGCCCTAGTCGGAACTATCAAGAGACCCAGTACTTC.

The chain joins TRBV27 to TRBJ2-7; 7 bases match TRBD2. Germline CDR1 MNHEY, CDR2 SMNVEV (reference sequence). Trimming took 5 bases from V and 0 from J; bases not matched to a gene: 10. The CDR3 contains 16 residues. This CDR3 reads CASSGTGGHASYEQYF. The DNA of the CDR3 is TGTGCCAGCAGTGGTACGGGAGGTCACGCCTCCTACGAGCAGTACTTC.

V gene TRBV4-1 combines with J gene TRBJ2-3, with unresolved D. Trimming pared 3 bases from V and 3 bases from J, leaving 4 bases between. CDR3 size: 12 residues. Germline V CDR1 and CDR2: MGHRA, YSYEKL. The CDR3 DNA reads TGCGCCAGCAGCCATTTTACAGATACGCAGTATTTT. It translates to CASSHFTDTQYF.

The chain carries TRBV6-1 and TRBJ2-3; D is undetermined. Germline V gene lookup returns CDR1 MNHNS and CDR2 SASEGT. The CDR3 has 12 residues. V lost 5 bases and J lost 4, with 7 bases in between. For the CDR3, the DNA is TGTGCCAGCAGTTACGCCGCAGATACGCAGTATTTT. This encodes CASSYAADTQYF.

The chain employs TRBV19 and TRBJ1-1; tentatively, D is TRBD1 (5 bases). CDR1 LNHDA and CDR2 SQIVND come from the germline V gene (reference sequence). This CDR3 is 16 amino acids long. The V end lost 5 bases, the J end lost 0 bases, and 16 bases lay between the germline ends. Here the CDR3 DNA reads TGTGCCAGTAGTGTGATGGGGGGATTCCTGAACACTGAAGCTTTCTTT. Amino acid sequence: CASSVMGGFLNTEAFF.

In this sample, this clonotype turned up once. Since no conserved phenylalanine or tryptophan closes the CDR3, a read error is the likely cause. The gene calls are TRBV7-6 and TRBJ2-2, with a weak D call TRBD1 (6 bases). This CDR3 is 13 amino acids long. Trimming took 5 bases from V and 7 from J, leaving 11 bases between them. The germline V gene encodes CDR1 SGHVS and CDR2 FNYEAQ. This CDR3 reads CASSTTGHGELFS. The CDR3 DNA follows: TGTGCCAGCAGCACCACAGGGCACGGGGAGCTGTTTTCT.

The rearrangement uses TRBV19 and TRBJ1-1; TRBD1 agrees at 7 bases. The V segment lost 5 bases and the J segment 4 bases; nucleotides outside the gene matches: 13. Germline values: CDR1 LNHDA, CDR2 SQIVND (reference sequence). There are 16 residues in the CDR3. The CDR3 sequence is CASSPGTAAMITEAFF. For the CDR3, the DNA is TGTGCCAGTAGTCCCGGGACAGCCGCCATGATCACTGAAGCTTTCTTT.

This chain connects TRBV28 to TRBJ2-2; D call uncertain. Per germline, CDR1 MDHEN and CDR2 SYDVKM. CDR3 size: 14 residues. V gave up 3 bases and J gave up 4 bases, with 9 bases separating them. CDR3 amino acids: CASSFRTRTGELFF. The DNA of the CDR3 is TGTGCCAGCAGTTTCCGGACCCGCACCGGGGAGCTGTTTTTT.

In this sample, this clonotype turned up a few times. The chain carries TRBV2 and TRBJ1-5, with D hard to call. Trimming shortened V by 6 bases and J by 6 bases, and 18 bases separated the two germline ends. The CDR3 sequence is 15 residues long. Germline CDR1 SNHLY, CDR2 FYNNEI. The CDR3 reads CASRPDSAGGQPQHF. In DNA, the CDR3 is TGTGCCAGCAGGCCGGACTCCGCGGGTGGTCAGCCCCAGCATTTT.

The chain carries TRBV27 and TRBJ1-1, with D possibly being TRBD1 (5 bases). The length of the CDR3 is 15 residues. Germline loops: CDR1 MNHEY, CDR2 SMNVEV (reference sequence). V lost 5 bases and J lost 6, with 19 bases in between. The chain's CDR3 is CASSPLRGGSAEAFF. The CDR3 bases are TGTGCCAGCAGTCCCCTTCGTGGGGGGAGCGCTGAAGCTTTCTTT.

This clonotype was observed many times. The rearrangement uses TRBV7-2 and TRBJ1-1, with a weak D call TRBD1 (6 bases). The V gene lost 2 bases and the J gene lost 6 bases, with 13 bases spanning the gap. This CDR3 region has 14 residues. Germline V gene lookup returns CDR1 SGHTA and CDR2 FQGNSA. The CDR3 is CASSLLVGGPEAFF. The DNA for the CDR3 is TGTGCCAGCAGCTTACTTGTTGGGGGCCCTGAAGCTTTCTTT.

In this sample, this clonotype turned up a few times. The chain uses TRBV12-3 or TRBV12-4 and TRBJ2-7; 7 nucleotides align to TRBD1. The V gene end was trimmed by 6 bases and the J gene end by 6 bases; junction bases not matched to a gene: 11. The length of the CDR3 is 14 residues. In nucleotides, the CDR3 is TGTGCCAGCAGATCCGACAGGGCCCAGGCCGAGCAGTACTTC. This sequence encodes CASRSDRAQAEQYF.